This T cell receptor beta chain was observed in a study of OX40 agonist ivuxolimab in advanced cancers. Measured with immunoSEQ multiplex PCR; TCRdb has only the in-frame clones, and not every one. The sample consists of 52,000 or so clones, about 80% of them appearing once. CDR3 length: 13 amino acids. V was cut by 1 base and J by 4 bases, with 8 bases left in between. Germline V gives CDR1 LGHNA, CDR2 YSLEER. The V and J genes are TRBV4-3 and TRBJ2-7; D call uncertain. The receptor comes from an adult with an advanced solid tumor such as melanoma, head and neck, liver or kidney cancer. Material: CD4+ or CD8+ T cells sorted from blood, obtained in a trial of the OX40 agonist ivuxolimab. The CDR3 sequence: CASSQAPRYEQYF. The CDR3 region has the DNA TGCGCCAGCAGCCAAGCCCCGAGGTACGAGCAGTACTTC.